This entry describes one T cell receptor beta chain. Participants' own reports of clinical history determined their cohort assignment. Within 2 weeks of study entry, exposed participants had contacted a PCR-confirmed or clinician-diagnosed COVID-19 case. Method: immunoSEQ multiplex PCR; TCRdb's copy keeps in-frame clones and lacks some. The table shows 150,000 to 200,000 clones, with roughly 84% occurring only once. These data originate in a study of blood T cell repertoires in COVID-19. Whole-study context: PBMCs, B-cell-depleted T cells, or T cells were the source of the cDNA or gDNA that made up the material.

Germline V gene sequence: CDR1 LNHNV, CDR2 YYDKDF (reference sequence). The J segment lost 3 bases and the V segment lost 0 bases, leaving 0 bases of the junction unmatched. CDR3 length: 15 residues. The rearrangement joins TRBV15 to TRBJ2-5, with TRBD2 matching over 11 bases. The TCR sequence derives from a woman aged 30 to 39 who had been exposed to COVID-19. The sample comprised PBMCs or T cells enriched from blood (not recorded which). As DNA, the CDR3 is TGTGCCACCAGCAGAGAGACTAGCGGGGAAGAGACCCAGTACTTC. Translating it yields CATSRETSGEETQYF.